This T cell receptor beta chain appears in the sequencing data of a study of PD-1 blockade in classical Hodgkin lymphoma. Across the whole study: Nivolumab 3 mg/kg was given intravenously every 2 weeks. General study points: The CD4+ diversity rise by C4D1 was clearest in complete responders. Complete responders showed a baseline diversity that resembled the diversity of newly diagnosed patients.

Germline V gene sequence: CDR1 SQVTM, CDR2 ANQGSEA. V was clipped by 6 bases and J by 7 bases, with 16 bases between them. The CDR3 consists of 13 residues. As regards this clone: Antigen specificity is unknown.

Repertoires were generated with immunoSEQ multiplex PCR, while TCRdb's copy carries only in-frame clones and drops some. Here the sample spans about 9,700 clones, roughly 75% being singletons. Time point indicated: cycle 4 day 1 (C4D1), after five to seven weeks of nivolumab. Each of the patients experienced relapse following autologous stem cell transplantation, and their brentuximab vedotin exposure differed. CD4+ T cells were purified from thawed PBMCs by negative selection. The J gene is TRBJ1-5, the V gene TRBV29-1; D unclear. Specimen: CD4+ T cells from blood, collected before the fourth cycle of nivolumab. The sequence came from a human donor with classical Hodgkin lymphoma. The DNA of the CDR3 is TGCAGCGTCGCCGCCACGGGCCTCCAGCCCCAGCATTTT. It translates to CSVAATGLQPQHF.